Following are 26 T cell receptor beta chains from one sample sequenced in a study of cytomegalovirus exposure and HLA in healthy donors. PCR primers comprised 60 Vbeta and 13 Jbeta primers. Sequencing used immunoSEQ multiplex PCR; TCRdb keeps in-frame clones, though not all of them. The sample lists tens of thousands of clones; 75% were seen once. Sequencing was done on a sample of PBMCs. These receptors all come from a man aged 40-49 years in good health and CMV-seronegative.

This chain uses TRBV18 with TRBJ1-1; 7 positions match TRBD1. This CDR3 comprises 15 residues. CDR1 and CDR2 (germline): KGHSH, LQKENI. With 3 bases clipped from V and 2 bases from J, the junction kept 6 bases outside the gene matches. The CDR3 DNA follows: TGTGCCAGCTCACCGACAGGGACAGAAAACACTGAAGCTTTCTTT. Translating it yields CASSPTGTENTEAFF.

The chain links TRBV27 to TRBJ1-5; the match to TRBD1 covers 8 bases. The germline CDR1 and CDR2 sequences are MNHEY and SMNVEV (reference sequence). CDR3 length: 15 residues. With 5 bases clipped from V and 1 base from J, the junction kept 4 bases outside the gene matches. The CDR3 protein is CASSPRTGSNQPQHF. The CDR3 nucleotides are TGTGCCAGCAGTCCTCGGACAGGGAGCAATCAGCCCCAGCATTTT.

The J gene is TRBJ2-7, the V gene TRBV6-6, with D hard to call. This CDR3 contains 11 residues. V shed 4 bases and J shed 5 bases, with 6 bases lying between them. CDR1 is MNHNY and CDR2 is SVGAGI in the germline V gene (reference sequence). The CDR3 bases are TGTGCCAGCAGTTCCAGGAACGAGCAGTACTTC. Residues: CASSSRNEQYF.

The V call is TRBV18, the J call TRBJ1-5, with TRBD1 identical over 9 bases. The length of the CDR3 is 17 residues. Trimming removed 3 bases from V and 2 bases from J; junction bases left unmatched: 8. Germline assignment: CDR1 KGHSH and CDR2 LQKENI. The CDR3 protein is CASSPVGQGNRNQPQHF. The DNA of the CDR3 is TGTGCCAGCTCACCCGTCGGACAGGGGAATCGCAATCAGCCCCAGCATTTT. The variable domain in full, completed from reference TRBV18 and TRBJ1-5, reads NAGVMQNPRHLVRRRGQEARLRCSPMKGHSHVYWYRQLPEEGLKFMVYLQKENIIDESGMPKERFSAEFPKEGPSILRIQQVVRGDSAAYFCASSPVGQGNRNQPQHFGDGTRLSIL.

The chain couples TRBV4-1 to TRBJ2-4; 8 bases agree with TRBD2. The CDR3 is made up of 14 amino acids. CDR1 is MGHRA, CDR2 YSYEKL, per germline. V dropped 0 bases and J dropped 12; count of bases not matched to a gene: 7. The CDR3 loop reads CASSQDLTAGGQYF. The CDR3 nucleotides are TGCGCCAGCAGCCAAGACCTTACCGCGGGGGGTCAGTACTTC.

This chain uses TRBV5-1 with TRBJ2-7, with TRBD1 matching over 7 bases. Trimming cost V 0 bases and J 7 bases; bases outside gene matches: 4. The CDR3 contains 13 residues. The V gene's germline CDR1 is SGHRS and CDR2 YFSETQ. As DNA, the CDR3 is TGCGCCAGCAGCTTGGCAGGGGGAAGGGAGCAGTACTTC. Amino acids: CASSLAGGREQYF.

The CDR3 spells CASSELGTGDRVQPQHF. For the CDR3, the DNA is TGTGCCAGCAGTGAATTGGGGACAGGGGACCGGGTTCAGCCCCAGCATTTT. The V call is TRBV6-1, the J call TRBJ1-5, with 10 positions matching TRBD1. The CDR3 has 17 amino acids. V lost 2 bases and J lost 6; bases outside the gene matches: 10. Germline CDR1 and CDR2: MNHNS and SASEGT.

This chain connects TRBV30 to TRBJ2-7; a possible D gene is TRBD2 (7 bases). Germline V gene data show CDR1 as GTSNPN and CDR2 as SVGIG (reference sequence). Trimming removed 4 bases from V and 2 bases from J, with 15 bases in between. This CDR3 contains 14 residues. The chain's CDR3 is CAWMGGGGTYEQYF. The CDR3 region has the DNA TGTGCCTGGATGGGAGGGGGTGGCACCTACGAGCAGTACTTC.

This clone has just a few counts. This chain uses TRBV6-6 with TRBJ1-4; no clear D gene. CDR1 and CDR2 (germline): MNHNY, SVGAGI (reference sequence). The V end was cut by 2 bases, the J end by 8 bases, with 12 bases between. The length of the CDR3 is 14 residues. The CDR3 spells CASSYGRGEEKLFF. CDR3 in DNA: TGTGCCAGCAGTTACGGGAGAGGAGAAGAAAAACTGTTTTTT.

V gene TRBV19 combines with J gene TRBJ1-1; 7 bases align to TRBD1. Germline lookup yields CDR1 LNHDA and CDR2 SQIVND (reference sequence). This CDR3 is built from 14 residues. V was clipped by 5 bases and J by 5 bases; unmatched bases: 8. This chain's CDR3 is CASSRGQRGTEAFF. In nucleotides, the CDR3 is TGTGCCAGTAGTCGGGGACAGAGGGGTACTGAAGCTTTCTTT.

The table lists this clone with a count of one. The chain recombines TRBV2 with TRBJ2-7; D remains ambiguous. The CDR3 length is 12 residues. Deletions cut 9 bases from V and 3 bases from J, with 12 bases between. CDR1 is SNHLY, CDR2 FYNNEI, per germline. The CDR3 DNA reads TGTGCCAGTATCGACTCTTTCTACGAGCAGTACTTC. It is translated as CASIDSFYEQYF.

The CDR3 protein is CASSGNQGWGAFF. Here the CDR3 DNA reads TGTGCCAGCAGTGGCAACCAGGGATGGGGAGCTTTCTTT. This chain joins TRBV28 and TRBJ1-1; D may be TRBD1 (5 bases). The germline CDR1 and CDR2 sequences are MDHEN and SYDVKM. Trimming took 5 bases from V and 10 from J, leaving 17 bases between them. CDR3 size: 13 residues.

The CDR3 protein is CASSLRANRAGELFF. The CDR3 DNA follows: TGTGCCAGCAGCTTACGGGCCAACAGGGCCGGGGAGCTGTTTTTT. This chain joins TRBV7-3 and TRBJ2-2; a possible D gene is TRBD1 (6 bases). The V end lost 2 bases, the J end lost 6 bases, and 13 bases lay between the germline ends. The CDR3 is 15 residues long. CDR1 is SGHTA, CDR2 FQGTGA, per germline.

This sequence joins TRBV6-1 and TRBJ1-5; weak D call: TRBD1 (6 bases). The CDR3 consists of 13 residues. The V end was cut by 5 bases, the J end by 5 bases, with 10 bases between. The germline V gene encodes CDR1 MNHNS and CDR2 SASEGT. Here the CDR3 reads CASSWGGDQPQHF. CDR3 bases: TGTGCCAGCAGTTGGGGGGGCGATCAGCCCCAGCATTTT.

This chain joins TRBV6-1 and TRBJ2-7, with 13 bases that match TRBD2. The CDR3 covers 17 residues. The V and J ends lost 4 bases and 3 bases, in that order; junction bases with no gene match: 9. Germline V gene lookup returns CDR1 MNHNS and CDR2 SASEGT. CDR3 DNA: TGTGCCAGCAGTGTGAGTGCGGGACTAGCGGGAAACTACGAGCAGTACTTC. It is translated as CASSVSAGLAGNYEQYF.

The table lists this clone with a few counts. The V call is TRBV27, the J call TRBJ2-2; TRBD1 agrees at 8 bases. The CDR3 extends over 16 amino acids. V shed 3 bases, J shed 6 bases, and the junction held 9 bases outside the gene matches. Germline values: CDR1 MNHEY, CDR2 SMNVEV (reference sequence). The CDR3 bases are TGTGCCAGCAGTTTTCCGGACAGGGTTCCTCCCGGGGAGCTGTTTTTT. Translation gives CASSFPDRVPPGELFF.

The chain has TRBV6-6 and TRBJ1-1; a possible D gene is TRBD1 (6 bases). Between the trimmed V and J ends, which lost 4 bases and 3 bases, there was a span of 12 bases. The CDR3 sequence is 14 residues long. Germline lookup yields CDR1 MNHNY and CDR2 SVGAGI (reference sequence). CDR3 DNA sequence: TGTGCCAGCAGTTGGGGCAGGGGCGACACTGAAGCTTTCTTT. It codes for CASSWGRGDTEAFF.

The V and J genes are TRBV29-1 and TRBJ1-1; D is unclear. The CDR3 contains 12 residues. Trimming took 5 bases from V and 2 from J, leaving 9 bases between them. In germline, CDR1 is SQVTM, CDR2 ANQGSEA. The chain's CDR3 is CSVSFVNTEAFF. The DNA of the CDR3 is TGCAGCGTTTCGTTTGTAAACACTGAAGCTTTCTTT.

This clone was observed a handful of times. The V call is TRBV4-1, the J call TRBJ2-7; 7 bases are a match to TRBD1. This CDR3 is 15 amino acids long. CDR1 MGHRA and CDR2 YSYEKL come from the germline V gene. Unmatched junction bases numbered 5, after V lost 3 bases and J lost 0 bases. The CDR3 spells CASSQRQGNSYEQYF. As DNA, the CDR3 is TGCGCCAGCAGCCAGAGACAGGGAAACTCCTACGAGCAGTACTTC.

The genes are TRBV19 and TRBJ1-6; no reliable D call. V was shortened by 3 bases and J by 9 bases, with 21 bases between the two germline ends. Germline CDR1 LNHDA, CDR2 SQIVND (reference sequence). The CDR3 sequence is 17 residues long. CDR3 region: CASSISSELIRGSPLHF. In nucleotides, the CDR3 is TGTGCCAGTAGTATTTCCTCCGAGCTGATCAGAGGTTCACCCCTCCACTTT.

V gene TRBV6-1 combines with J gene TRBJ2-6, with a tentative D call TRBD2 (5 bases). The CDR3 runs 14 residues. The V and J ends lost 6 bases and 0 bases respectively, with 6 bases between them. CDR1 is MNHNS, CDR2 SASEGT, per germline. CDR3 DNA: TGTGCCAGCAGCCGGGACTCTGGGGCCAACGTCCTGACTTTC. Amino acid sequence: CASSRDSGANVLTF.

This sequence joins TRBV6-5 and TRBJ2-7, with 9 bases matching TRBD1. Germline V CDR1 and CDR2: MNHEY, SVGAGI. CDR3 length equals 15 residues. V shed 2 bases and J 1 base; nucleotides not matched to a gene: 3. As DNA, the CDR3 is TGTGCCAGCAGTTACGGACAGGGGCGATCCTACGAGCAGTACTTC. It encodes CASSYGQGRSYEQYF.

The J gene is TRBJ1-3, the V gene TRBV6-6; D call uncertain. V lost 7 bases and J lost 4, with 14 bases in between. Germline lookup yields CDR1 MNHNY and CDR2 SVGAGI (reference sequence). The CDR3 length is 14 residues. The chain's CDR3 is CASNPGVKGNTIYF. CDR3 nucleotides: TGTGCCAGCAACCCCGGGGTGAAGGGAAACACCATATATTTT.

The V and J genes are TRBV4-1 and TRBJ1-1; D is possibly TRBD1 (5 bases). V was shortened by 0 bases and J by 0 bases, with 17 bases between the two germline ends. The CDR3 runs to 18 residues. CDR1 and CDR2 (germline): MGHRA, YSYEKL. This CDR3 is CASSQERLGRGMNTEAFF. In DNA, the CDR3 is TGCGCCAGCAGCCAAGAAAGGTTGGGGCGCGGAATGAACACTGAAGCTTTCTTT.

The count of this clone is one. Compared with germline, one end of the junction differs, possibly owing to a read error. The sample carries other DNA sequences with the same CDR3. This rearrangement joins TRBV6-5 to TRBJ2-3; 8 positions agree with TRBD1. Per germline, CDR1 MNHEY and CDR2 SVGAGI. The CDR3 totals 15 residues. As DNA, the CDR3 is TGCGCCAGCAGCCGGGACAGGCTCAGCACAGATACGCAGTATTTT. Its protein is CASSRDRLSTDTQYF.

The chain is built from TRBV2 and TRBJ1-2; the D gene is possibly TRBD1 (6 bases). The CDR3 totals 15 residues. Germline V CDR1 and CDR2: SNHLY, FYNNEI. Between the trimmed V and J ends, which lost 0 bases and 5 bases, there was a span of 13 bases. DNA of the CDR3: TGTGCCAGCAGTGAAGCGCTTGTACAGGGTTATGGCTACACCTTC. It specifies CASSEALVQGYGYTF. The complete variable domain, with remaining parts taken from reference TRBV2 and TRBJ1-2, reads EPEVTQTPSHQVTQMGQEVILRCVPISNHLYFYWYRQILGQKVEFLVSFYNNEISEKSEIFDDQFSVERPDGSNFTLKIRSTKLEDSAMYFCASSEALVQGYGYTFGSGTRLTVV.